Listed here are 27 T cell receptor beta chains from one sample, sequenced in a study of metastatic and nonmetastatic thyroid tumors. TCRdb called clones again from the PCR reads with MiXCR. The sample gives under 100,000 clones, less than 10% of which show up once; 8.8% is in the top ten. Ahead of thyroid surgery, no patient had received treatment of any kind. Sample: blood. These TCRs come from a female donor with papillary thyroid cancer or a benign thyroid nodule (not recorded which). Some clones in this sample may be carry-over from other donors' samples.

The CDR3 here is CASSEALRGASGELFF. The CDR3 nucleotides are TGTGCCAGCAGTGAAGCGCTAAGGGGCGCGTCCGGGGAGCTGTTTTTT. The V and J genes are TRBV2 and TRBJ2-2; D might be TRBD1 (5 bases). The CDR3 has 16 amino acids. V lost 0 bases to trimming and J lost 6 bases, with 14 bases between them. Germline V gene lookup returns CDR1 SNHLY and CDR2 FYNNEI.

This clone was found many times. The rearrangement links TRBV19 to TRBJ1-6, with D possibly matching TRBD1 (5 bases). The germline V gene has CDR1 LNHDA and CDR2 SQIVND (reference sequence). This CDR3 region has 15 residues. The germline V and J ends were trimmed by 0 bases and 5 bases, with 8 bases remaining between them. CDR3 sequence reads: CASSIDGGHNSPLHF. CDR3 coding DNA: TGTGCCAGTAGTATAGACGGGGGACATAATTCACCCCTCCACTTT. Based on the CDR3 plus reference TRBV19 and TRBJ1-6, the full variable domain is DGGITQSPKYLFRKEGQNVTLSCEQNLNHDAMYWYRQDPGQGLRLIYYSQIVNDFQKGDIAEGYSVSREKKESFPLTVTSAQKNPTAFYLCASSIDGGHNSPLHFGNGTRLTVT.

This clone was detected many times. The rearrangement links TRBV24-1 to TRBJ2-3; D is perhaps TRBD2 (5 bases). This CDR3 spans 12 amino acids. Looked up from germline, CDR1 is KGHDR and CDR2 is SFDVKD. Trimming removed 8 bases from V and 5 bases from J, with 10 bases in between. CDR3 nucleotides: TGTGCCACCAATGGCGGAGGAGATACGCAGTATTTT. Amino acid sequence: CATNGGGDTQYF.

This clone was seen more than once but under ten times. The V and J genes are TRBV6-2 or TRBV6-3 and TRBJ1-4, with 8 nucleotides matching TRBD1. The germline CDR1 and CDR2 sequences are MNHEY and SVGEGT. This CDR3 region has 16 residues. J lost 4 bases, V lost 0 bases, and 4 bases had no gene match. CDR3 amino acids: CASSYSGRGHNEKLFF. The DNA for the CDR3 is TGTGCCAGCAGTTACTCCGGCAGGGGGCATAATGAAAAACTGTTTTTT.

This clone was seen only a few times. This may stem from a read error, because a much larger clone lies one nucleotide away. The sample contains more than one DNA sequence encoding this CDR3. The chain carries TRBV7-9 and TRBJ2-7; D gene uncertain. In germline, CDR1 is SEHNR, CDR2 FQNEAQ (reference sequence). V dropped 5 bases and J dropped 7 bases, with 15 bases sitting between them. This CDR3 is 13 amino acids long. CDR3 sequence reads: CASSLTTLGEQYF. The CDR3 region has the DNA TGTGCCAGCAGCCTTACGACCTTGGGTGAGCAGTACTTC.

This clone appeared many times. The chain links TRBV6-1 to TRBJ1-6; D unclear. Germline values: CDR1 MNHNS, CDR2 SASEGT. The V and J ends lost 0 bases and 8 bases respectively, with 14 bases between them. The CDR3 has 16 amino acids. This CDR3 is CASSEALGNGYSPLHF. The CDR3 DNA reads as TGTGCCAGCAGTGAAGCCTTGGGGAACGGATATTCACCCCTCCACTTT.

This clone has at least ten counts. The J gene is TRBJ1-3, the V gene TRBV6-1; D perhaps matches TRBD1 (5 bases). The CDR3 consists of 15 residues. Germline lookup yields CDR1 MNHNS and CDR2 SASEGT. V was trimmed by 7 bases and J by 0 bases, leaving 13 bases between them. CDR3 amino acids: CASIQGGTSGNTIYF. The CDR3 nucleotides read TGTGCCAGCATTCAGGGTGGCACCTCTGGAAACACCATATATTTT.

The rearrangement joins TRBV20-1 to TRBJ1-1; 9 bases fit TRBD1. The CDR3 is made up of 14 amino acids. The ends lost 7 bases at V and 9 bases at J; junction bases unmatched: 15. Germline V gene sequence: CDR1 DFQATT, CDR2 SNEGSKA (reference sequence). CDR3 in DNA: TGCAGTGTTCCGGGACAGGGCTTTTCTTCGAAAGCTTTCTTT. Amino acids: CSVPGQGFSSKAFF.

This clone was recorded at least ten times. The J gene is TRBJ1-2, the V gene TRBV19; TRBD1 might be the D (5 bases). V was clipped by 5 bases and J by 5 bases, with 15 bases between them. CDR3 size: 14 residues. Germline-derived CDR1 and CDR2 are LNHDA and SQIVND (reference sequence). CDR3 in DNA: TGTGCCAGTAGTGCGAATGGGGGAATATATGGCTACACCTTC. Amino acid sequence: CASSANGGIYGYTF.

This clone has ten or more counts. V gene TRBV4-1 combines with J gene TRBJ2-2; TRBD2 agrees at 7 bases. Germline CDR1 reads MGHRA; CDR2 reads YSYEKL. CDR3 length: 16 residues. With 0 bases clipped from V and 1 base from J, the junction kept 2 bases outside the gene matches. The chain's CDR3 is CASSQDLAVNTGELFF. CDR3 bases: TGCGCCAGCAGCCAAGATCTAGCGGTGAACACCGGGGAGCTGTTTTTT.

The rearrangement joins TRBV7-2 to TRBJ2-2; 10 bases line up with TRBD1. The CDR3 length is 15 residues. Germline CDR1 SGHTA, CDR2 FQGNSA. Losses at the gene ends were 4 bases for V and 11 bases for J; bases not matched to a gene: 10. The CDR3 region has the DNA TGTGCCAGCAGCTCACCGGGACAGGGGCCCCCTGAGCTGTTTTTT. Translating gives CASSSPGQGPPELFF.

In its sample, this clone was seen many times. CDR3 sequence (DNA): TGTGCCAGCAGCCCGAAAAGACTAGCGGGGGGGAACAATGAGCAGTTCTTC. It encodes CASSPKRLAGGNNEQFF. The chain is built from TRBV7-9 and TRBJ2-1; 14 bases are a match to TRBD2. Germline CDR1 and CDR2: SEHNR and FQNEAQ (reference sequence). This CDR3 has 17 residues. Trimming cost V 5 bases and J 5 bases; bases outside gene matches: 8.

This clone came up many times. The rearrangement joins TRBV30 to TRBJ2-1, with 7 bases matching TRBD1. The CDR3 sequence is 12 residues long. CDR1 and CDR2 (germline): GTSNPN, SVGIG (reference sequence). V gave up 3 bases and J gave up 12 bases; unmatched junction bases: 8. CDR3 nucleotides: TGTGCCTGGAGCCTCCCAGGGGGTGGGCAGTTCTTC. It encodes CAWSLPGGGQFF.

This clone was picked up many times. The V call is TRBV6-1, the J call TRBJ2-1; the match to TRBD1 covers 9 bases. Germline trimming cut 6 bases from V and 1 base from J; bases unmatched to any gene: 4. Germline V gene sequence: CDR1 MNHNS, CDR2 SASEGT. This CDR3 region has 15 residues. Here the CDR3 reads CASSTGTGSYNEQFF. The CDR3 coding sequence is TGTGCCAGCAGCACCGGGACAGGGTCCTACAATGAGCAGTTCTTC.

This clone was counted only a few times. The V call is TRBV19, the J call TRBJ1-2; 9 nucleotides match TRBD1. Losses at the gene ends were 5 bases for V and 4 bases for J; bases not matched to a gene: 11. This CDR3 is built from 16 residues. Germline CDR1 reads LNHDA; CDR2 reads SQIVND (reference sequence). The CDR3 DNA reads TGTGCCAGTAGTCCTCCGGACAGGGGACTACTCTATGGCTACACCTTC. Protein sequence: CASSPPDRGLLYGYTF.

This clone was seen more than once but under ten times. The rearrangement links TRBV6-1 to TRBJ1-5, with 9 bases aligning to TRBD1. The CDR3 runs to 16 residues. Germline V gives CDR1 MNHNS, CDR2 SASEGT. J was trimmed by 4 bases and V by 2 bases; bases with no gene match: 6. In DNA, the CDR3 is TGTGCCAGCAGTGAAAGGGGACAGGGCAGAAATCAGCCCCAGCATTTT. Protein product: CASSERGQGRNQPQHF.

The table lists this clone with many counts. The chain has TRBV6-1 and TRBJ2-1; 8 nucleotides agree with TRBD2. This CDR3 contains 15 residues. Germline V gene data show CDR1 as MNHNS and CDR2 as SASEGT. The V segment lost 3 bases and the J segment 5 bases; nucleotides outside the gene matches: 6. The CDR3 loop is CASSDGGGRNNEQFF. The CDR3 DNA is TGTGCCAGCAGTGACGGCGGGGGGCGGAACAATGAGCAGTTCTTC.

The chain uses TRBV2 and TRBJ1-2; the D gene is possibly TRBD1 (6 bases). Trimming left V 4 bases short and J 3 bases short, with 18 bases between. The CDR3 is 16 amino acids. Germline loops: CDR1 SNHLY, CDR2 FYNNEI. As DNA, the CDR3 is TGTGCCAGCAGTGGGGACCCGCGACAGGTATACTATGGCTACACCTTC. Translated: CASSGDPRQVYYGYTF. The complete variable domain, with remaining parts taken from reference TRBV2 and TRBJ1-2, reads EPEVTQTPSHQVTQMGQEVILRCVPISNHLYFYWYRQILGQKVEFLVSFYNNEISEKSEIFDDQFSVERPDGSNFTLKIRSTKLEDSAMYFCASSGDPRQVYYGYTFGSGTRLTVV.

This clone was seen more than once but under ten times. The chain is built from TRBV20-1 and TRBJ2-2; TRBD2 agrees at 7 bases. Germline-derived CDR1 and CDR2 are DFQATT and SNEGSKA (reference sequence). The CDR3 runs 15 residues. V was pared by 6 bases and J by 1 base, with 8 bases of the junction left unmatched. The CDR3 region has the DNA TGCAGTGCCCCGTCCGCTAGCGGGAACACCGGGGAGCTGTTTTTT. It specifies CSAPSASGNTGELFF.

V gene TRBV20-1 combines with J gene TRBJ2-1, with 9 positions matching TRBD2. J gave up 1 base and V 1 base, and 5 bases lay outside the gene matches. CDR1 and CDR2 (germline): DFQATT, SNEGSKA (reference sequence). The CDR3 is made up of 16 amino acids. The CDR3 here is CSARGLAGVSYNEQFF. For the CDR3, the DNA is TGCAGTGCTAGAGGCTTAGCGGGGGTATCCTACAATGAGCAGTTCTTC.

Many counts were recorded for this clone. The chain uses TRBV7-3 and TRBJ2-5; D possibly corresponds to TRBD1 (6 bases). Germline V gene sequence: CDR1 SGHTA, CDR2 FQGTGA. V was clipped by 5 bases and J by 2 bases, with 12 bases between them. The CDR3 is 14 residues long. CDR3 DNA sequence: TGTGCCAGCAGCCTCCAGCAGGGGCAAGAGACCCAGTACTTC. This sequence encodes CASSLQQGQETQYF.

The sample holds a few counts of this clone. This rearrangement joins TRBV7-3 to TRBJ1-4; tentative D call: TRBD1 (6 bases). Germline V gene lookup returns CDR1 SGHTA and CDR2 FQGTGA. With 5 bases removed from V and 5 bases from J, the gap between germline ends came to 6 bases. This CDR3 spans 12 amino acids. The CDR3 here is CASSGQNEKLFF. For the CDR3, the DNA is TGTGCCAGCAGCGGACAGAATGAAAAACTGTTTTTT.

To note about this clone: A much larger clone lies a single base off, so this may be a read error. This rearrangement joins TRBV6-4 to TRBJ2-3, with D possibly matching TRBD2 (5 bases). Germline loops: CDR1 MRHNA, CDR2 SNTAGT. Deletions cut 7 bases from V and 1 base from J, with 15 bases between. This CDR3 is built from 15 residues. The CDR3 DNA follows: TGTGCCAGCATCGGGATCCCCGGCGGCACAGATACGCAGTATTTT. Its translation is CASIGIPGGTDTQYF.

This clone was seen many times. The CDR3 region is CSARDRSPSGDFSETQYF. The DNA of the CDR3 is TGCAGTGCTAGAGATAGGAGTCCTAGCGGGGACTTCAGTGAGACCCAGTACTTC. The chain joins TRBV20-1 to TRBJ2-5, with TRBD2 matching over 9 bases. This CDR3 contains 18 residues. Germline lookup yields CDR1 DFQATT and CDR2 SNEGSKA (reference sequence). Trimming removed 0 bases from V and 5 bases from J; junction bases left unmatched: 16.

This clone has only a few counts. A read error may produce the germline difference seen at one junction end. CDR3: CASSLWGSGANFLTF. DNA of the CDR3: TGTGCCAGCAGTTTATGGGGGTCTGGGGCCAACTTCCTGACTTTC. The rearrangement links TRBV27 to TRBJ2-6, with D possibly called TRBD1 or TRBD2 (5 bases each). From germline, CDR1 is MNHEY and CDR2 SMNVEV (reference sequence). This CDR3 is 15 amino acids long. Full variable domain (rest looked up from reference TRBV27 and TRBJ2-6): EAQVTQNPRYLITVTGKKLTVTCSQNMNHEYMSWYRQDPGLGLRQIYYSMNVEVTDKGDVPEGYKVSRKEKRNFPLILESPSPNQTSLYFCASSLWGSGANFLTFGAGSRLTVL.

The sample holds a few counts of this clone. At one of its ends the junction is not consistent with the germline gene, which may arise from a read error. This chain uses TRBV6-5 with TRBJ2-1; 11 bases agree with TRBD1. This CDR3 spans 16 amino acids. The germline V gene has CDR1 MNHEY and CDR2 SVGAGI. The CDR3 protein is CDSSDSQGQGDNEQFF. For the CDR3, the DNA is TGTGACAGCAGTGACTCTCAGGGACAGGGGGACAATGAGCAGTTCTTC.

This clone was seen a few times. The CDR3 region is CASSAGHTTGAGANVLTF. The CDR3 bases are TGCGCCAGCAGTGCCGGGCATACAACAGGGGCTGGGGCCAACGTCCTGACTTTC. The chain is built from TRBV10-1 and TRBJ2-6, with TRBD1 identical over 7 bases. The CDR3 has 18 amino acids. Germline CDR1 is WNHNN and CDR2 is SYGVQD (reference sequence). Trimming took 4 bases from V and 2 from J; bases not matched to a gene: 11.